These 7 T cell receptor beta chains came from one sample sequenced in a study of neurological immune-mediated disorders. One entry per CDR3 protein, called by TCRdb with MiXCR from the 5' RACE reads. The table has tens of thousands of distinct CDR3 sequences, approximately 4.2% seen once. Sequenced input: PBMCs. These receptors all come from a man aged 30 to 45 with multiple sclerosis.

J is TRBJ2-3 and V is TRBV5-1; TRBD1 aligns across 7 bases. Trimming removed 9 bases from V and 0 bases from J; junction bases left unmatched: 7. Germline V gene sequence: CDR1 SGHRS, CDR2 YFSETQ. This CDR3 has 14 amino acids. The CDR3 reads CATSGQPSTDTQYF. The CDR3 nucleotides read TGCGCCACCTCGGGACAGCCCAGCACAGATACGCAGTATTTT.

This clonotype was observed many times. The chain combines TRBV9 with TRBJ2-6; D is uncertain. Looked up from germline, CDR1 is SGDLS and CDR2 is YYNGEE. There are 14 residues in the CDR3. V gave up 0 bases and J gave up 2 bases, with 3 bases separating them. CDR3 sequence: CASSVGAGANVLTF. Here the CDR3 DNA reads TGTGCCAGCAGCGTAGGGGCTGGGGCCAACGTCCTGACTTTC.

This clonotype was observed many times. CDR3 loop: CASSESHDSNQPQHF. The CDR3 region has the DNA TGTGCCAGCAGTGAAAGTCACGATAGCAATCAGCCCCAGCATTTT. The chain employs TRBV2 and TRBJ1-5; D remains unclear. This CDR3 contains 15 residues. Trimming shortened V by 2 bases and J by 0 bases, and 8 bases separated the two germline ends. CDR1 and CDR2 from the germline V gene are SNHLY and FYNNEI. Full variable domain (rest looked up from reference TRBV2 and TRBJ1-5): EPEVTQTPSHQVTQMGQEVILRCVPISNHLYFYWYRQILGQKVEFLVSFYNNEISEKSEIFDDQFSVERPDGSNFTLKIRSTKLEDSAMYFCASSESHDSNQPQHFGDGTRLSIL.

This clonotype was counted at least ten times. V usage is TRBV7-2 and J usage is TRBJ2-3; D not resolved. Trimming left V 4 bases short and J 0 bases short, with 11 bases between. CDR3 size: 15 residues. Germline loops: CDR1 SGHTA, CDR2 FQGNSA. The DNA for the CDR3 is TGTGCCAGCAGCTCGGTAACGGCTAGCACAGATACGCAGTATTTT. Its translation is CASSSVTASTDTQYF.

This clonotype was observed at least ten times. CDR3 protein: CASSTGQGSDTQYF. The CDR3 DNA reads as TGTGCCAGCAGCACCGGACAGGGCTCAGATACGCAGTATTTT. This sequence joins TRBV7-2 and TRBJ2-3; 8 nucleotides match TRBD1. This CDR3 comprises 14 residues. In germline, CDR1 is SGHTA, CDR2 FQGNSA. V lost 5 bases to trimming and J lost 4 bases; unmatched junction nucleotides: 5.

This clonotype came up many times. CDR3 nucleotide sequence: TGTGCCAGCAGCTTAGGGAGCGGGGGGTACAATGAGCAGTTCTTC. This encodes CASSLGSGGYNEQFF. The genes are TRBV7-2 and TRBJ2-1, with 9 nucleotides matching TRBD2. This CDR3 is 15 amino acids long. Germline CDR1 and CDR2: SGHTA and FQGNSA. The J segment lost 4 bases and the V segment lost 1 base, leaving 2 bases of the junction unmatched.

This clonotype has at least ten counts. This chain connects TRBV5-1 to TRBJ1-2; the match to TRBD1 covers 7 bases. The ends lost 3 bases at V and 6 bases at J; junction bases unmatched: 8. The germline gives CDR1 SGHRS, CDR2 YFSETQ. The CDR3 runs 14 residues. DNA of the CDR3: TGCGCCAGCAGCTCTTCCGGGACAGTGAATGGCTACACCTTC. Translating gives CASSSSGTVNGYTF.